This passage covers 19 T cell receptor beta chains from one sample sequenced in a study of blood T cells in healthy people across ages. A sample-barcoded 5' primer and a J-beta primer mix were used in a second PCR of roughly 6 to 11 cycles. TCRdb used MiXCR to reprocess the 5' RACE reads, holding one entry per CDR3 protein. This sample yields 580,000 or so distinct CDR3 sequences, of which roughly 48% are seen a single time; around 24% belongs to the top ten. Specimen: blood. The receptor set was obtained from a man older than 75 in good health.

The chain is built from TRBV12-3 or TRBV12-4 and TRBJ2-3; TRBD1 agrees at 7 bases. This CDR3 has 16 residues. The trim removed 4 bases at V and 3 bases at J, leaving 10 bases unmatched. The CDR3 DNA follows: TGTGCCAGCAGTTCAACGACAGGGAGTTTAACAGATACGCAGTATTTT. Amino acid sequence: CASSSTTGSLTDTQYF.

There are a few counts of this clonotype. The CDR3: CASSIRRNEKLFF. The CDR3 nucleotides read TGTGCCAGCAGTATCAGGCGTAACGAAAAACTGTTTTTT. The J gene is TRBJ1-4, the V gene TRBV6-5, with D uncertain. The V gene's germline CDR1 is MNHEY and CDR2 SVGAGI. This CDR3 comprises 13 residues. V was shortened by 5 bases and J by 8 bases, with 12 bases between the two germline ends.

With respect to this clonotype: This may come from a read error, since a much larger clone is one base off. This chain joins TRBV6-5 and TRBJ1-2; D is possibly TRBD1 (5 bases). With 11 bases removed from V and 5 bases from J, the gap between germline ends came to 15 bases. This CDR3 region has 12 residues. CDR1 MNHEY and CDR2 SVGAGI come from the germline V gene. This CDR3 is CAAVTAFYGYTF. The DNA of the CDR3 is TGTGCCGCGGTGACAGCCTTTTATGGCTACACCTTC.

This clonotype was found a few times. The CDR3 coding sequence is TGTGCCAGCAGCCCCCAGCGAACGAACACCGGGGAGCTGTTTTTT. Translating gives CASSPQRTNTGELFF. J is TRBJ2-2 and V is TRBV7-9; D remains unclear. The CDR3 has 15 amino acids. Deletions cut 5 bases from V and 0 bases from J, with 10 bases between. The germline gives CDR1 SEHNR, CDR2 FQNEAQ (reference sequence).

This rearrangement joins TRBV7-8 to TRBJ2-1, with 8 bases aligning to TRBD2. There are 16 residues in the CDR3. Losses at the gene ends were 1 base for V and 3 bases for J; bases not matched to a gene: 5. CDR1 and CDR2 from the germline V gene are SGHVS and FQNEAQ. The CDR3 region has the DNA TGTGCCAGCAGCTTAGGGGGACTAGGGGTCTACAATGAGCAGTTCTTC. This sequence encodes CASSLGGLGVYNEQFF.

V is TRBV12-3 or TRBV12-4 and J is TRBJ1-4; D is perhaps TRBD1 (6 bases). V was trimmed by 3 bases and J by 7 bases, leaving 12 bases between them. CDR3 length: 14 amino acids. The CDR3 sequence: CASSFQGLGEKLFF. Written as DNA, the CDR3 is TGTGCCAGCAGTTTTCAGGGGCTCGGTGAAAAACTGTTTTTT.

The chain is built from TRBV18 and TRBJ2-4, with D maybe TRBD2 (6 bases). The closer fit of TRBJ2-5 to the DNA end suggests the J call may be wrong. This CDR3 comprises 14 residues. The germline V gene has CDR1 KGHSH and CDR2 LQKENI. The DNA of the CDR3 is TGTGCCAGCTCACCACGGGCTAGCGAAGAGACCCAGTACTTC. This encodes CASSPRASEETQYF.

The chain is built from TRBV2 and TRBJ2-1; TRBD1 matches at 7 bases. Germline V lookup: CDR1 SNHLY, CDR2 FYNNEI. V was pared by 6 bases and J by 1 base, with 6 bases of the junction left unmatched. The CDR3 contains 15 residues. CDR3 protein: CASRPQGVSYNEQFF. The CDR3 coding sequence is TGTGCCAGCAGACCTCAGGGGGTATCCTACAATGAGCAGTTCTTC. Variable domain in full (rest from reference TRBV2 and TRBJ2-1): EPEVTQTPSHQVTQMGQEVILRCVPISNHLYFYWYRQILGQKVEFLVSFYNNEISEKSEIFDDQFSVERPDGSNFTLKIRSTKLEDSAMYFCASRPQGVSYNEQFFGPGTRLTVL.

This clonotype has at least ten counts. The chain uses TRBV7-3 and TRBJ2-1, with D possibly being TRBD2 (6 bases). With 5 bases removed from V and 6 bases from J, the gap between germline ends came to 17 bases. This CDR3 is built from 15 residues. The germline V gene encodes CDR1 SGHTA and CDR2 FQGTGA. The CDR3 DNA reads TGTGCCAGCAGCCCGCGTGGAGGGCTGACCAATGAGCAGTTCTTC. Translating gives CASSPRGGLTNEQFF.

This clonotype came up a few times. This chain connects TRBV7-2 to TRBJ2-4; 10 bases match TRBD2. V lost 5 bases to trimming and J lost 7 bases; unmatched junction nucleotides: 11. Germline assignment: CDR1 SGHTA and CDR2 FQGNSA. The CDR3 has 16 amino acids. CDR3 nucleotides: TGTGCCAGCAGCCCCCAGACTAGCGGGTTTGGGAACATTCAGTACTTC. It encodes CASSPQTSGFGNIQYF.

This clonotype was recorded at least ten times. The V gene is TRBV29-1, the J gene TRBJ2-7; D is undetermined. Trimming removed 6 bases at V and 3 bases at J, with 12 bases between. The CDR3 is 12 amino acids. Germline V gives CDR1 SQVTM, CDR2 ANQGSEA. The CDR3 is CSVRTSVYEQYF. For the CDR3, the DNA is TGCAGCGTCCGGACCAGTGTCTACGAGCAGTACTTC.

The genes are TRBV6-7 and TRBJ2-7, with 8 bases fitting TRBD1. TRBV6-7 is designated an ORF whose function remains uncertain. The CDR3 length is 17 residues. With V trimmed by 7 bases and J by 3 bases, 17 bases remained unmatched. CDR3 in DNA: TGTGCCAGCACCATACGGCGTCGGGGACAGGACTACTACGAGCAGTACTTC. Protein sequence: CASTIRRRGQDYYEQYF.

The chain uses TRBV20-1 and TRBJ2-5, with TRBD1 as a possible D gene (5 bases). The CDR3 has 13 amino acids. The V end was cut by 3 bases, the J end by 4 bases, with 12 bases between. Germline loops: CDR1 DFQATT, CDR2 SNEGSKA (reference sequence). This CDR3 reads CSASPRVGETQYF. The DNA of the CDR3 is TGCAGTGCTAGCCCCAGGGTTGGAGAGACCCAGTACTTC.

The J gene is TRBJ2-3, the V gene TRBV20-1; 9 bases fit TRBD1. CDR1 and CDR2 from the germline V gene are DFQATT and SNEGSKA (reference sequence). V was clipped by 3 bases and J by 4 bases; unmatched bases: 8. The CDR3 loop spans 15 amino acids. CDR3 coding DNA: TGCAGTGCTAGGCCCGGGACAGGGTTTCCAGATACGCAGTATTTT. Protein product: CSARPGTGFPDTQYF.

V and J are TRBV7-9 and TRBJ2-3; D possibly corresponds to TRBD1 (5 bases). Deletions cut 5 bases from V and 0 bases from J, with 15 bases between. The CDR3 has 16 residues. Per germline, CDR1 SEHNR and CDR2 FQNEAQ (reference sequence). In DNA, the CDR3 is TGTGCCAGCAGCCCCGACGACAAGGGGAGCACAGATACGCAGTATTTT. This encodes CASSPDDKGSTDTQYF.

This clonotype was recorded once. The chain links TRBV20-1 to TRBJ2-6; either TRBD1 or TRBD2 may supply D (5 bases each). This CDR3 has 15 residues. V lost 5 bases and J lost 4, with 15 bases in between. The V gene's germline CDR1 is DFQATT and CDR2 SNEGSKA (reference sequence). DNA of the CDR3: TGCAGTGCTGGACTGGGACGCGGGGGGGCCAACGTCCTGACTTTC. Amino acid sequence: CSAGLGRGGANVLTF.

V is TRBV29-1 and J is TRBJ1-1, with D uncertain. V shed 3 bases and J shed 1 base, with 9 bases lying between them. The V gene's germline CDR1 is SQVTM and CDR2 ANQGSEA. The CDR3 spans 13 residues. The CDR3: CSVESRGNTEAFF. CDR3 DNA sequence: TGCAGCGTTGAGTCCAGAGGGAACACTGAAGCTTTCTTT.

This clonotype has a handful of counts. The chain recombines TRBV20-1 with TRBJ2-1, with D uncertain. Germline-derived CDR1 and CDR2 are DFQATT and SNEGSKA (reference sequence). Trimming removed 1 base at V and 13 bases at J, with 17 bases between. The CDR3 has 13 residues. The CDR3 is CSARVPTNEIQFF. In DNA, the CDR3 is TGCAGTGCTAGAGTCCCTACCAACGAGATCCAGTTCTTC.

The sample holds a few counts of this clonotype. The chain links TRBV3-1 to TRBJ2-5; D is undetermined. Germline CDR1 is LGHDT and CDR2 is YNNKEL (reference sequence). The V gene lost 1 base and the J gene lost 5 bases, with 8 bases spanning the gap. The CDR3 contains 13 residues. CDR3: CASSQGTSETQYF. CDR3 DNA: TGTGCCAGCAGCCAAGGGACGTCTGAGACCCAGTACTTC.